Presented here are 9 T cell receptor beta chains from one specimen sequenced in a study of human thymus T cells. TCRdb's copy holds only in-frame clones and misses some; the assay was immunoSEQ multiplex PCR. The sample contains 54,000 or so clones, approximately 95% of which appear only once. The sequenced sample was blood. The source of these receptors is a boy under three years old with a congenital heart defect but otherwise immunologically healthy.

The chain carries TRBV15 and TRBJ1-2; no firm D call. The CDR3 runs to 13 residues. With 0 bases removed from V and 3 bases from J, the gap between germline ends came to 5 bases. The germline CDR1 and CDR2 sequences are LNHNV and YYDKDF (reference sequence). The CDR3 region is CATSRDPDYGYTF. The CDR3 DNA follows: TGTGCCACCAGCAGAGATCCTGACTATGGCTACACCTTC. The entire variable domain, with the rest obtained from reference TRBV15 and TRBJ1-2, is as follows: DAMVIQNPRYQVTQFGKPVTLSCSQTLNHNVMYWYQQKSSQAPKLLFHYYDKDFNNEADTPDNFQSRRPNTSFCFLDIRSPGLGDTAMYLCATSRDPDYGYTFGSGTRLTVV.

The gene calls are TRBV4-2 and TRBJ2-7; D is undetermined. The germline V gene has CDR1 LGHNA and CDR2 YNFKEQ. The CDR3 is 15 residues long. Trimming removed 1 base from V and 2 bases from J, with 12 bases in between. The CDR3 DNA reads TGTGCCAGCAGCCAAGGTTTAGACACGGCCTACGAGCAGTACTTC. As protein: CASSQGLDTAYEQYF.

The chain has TRBV19 and TRBJ1-5, with D uncertain. CDR3 size: 13 residues. Germline CDR1 reads LNHDA; CDR2 reads SQIVND (reference sequence). Trimming removed 4 bases from V and 4 bases from J, with 8 bases in between. DNA for the CDR3: TGTGCCAGTAGTACGGGTCCTAATCAGCCCCAGCATTTT. This codes for CASSTGPNQPQHF. Looking up the rest from reference TRBV19 and TRBJ1-5 gives the full variable domain: DGGITQSPKYLFRKEGQNVTLSCEQNLNHDAMYWYRQDPGQGLRLIYYSQIVNDFQKGDIAEGYSVSREKKESFPLTVTSAQKNPTAFYLCASSTGPNQPQHFGDGTRLSIL.

This clone was seen only a few times. This sequence joins TRBV25-1 and TRBJ1-2; 7 bases align to TRBD1. CDR1 MGHDK and CDR2 SYGVNS come from the germline V gene. The CDR3 has 13 residues. V trimming: 4 bases; J trimming: 7 bases; junction bases outside the gene matches: 6. The CDR3 is CASSGGTVTGYTF. The DNA for the CDR3 is TGTGCCAGCAGTGGCGGGACAGTCACTGGCTACACCTTC.

This clone occurred a few times. The chain joins TRBV12-5 to TRBJ1-5; D ambiguous. The ends were cut back, 1 base at V and 6 bases at J, with 4 bases in the middle. The CDR3 contains 12 residues. CDR1 and CDR2 (germline): LGHNT, FRNRAP. The DNA of the CDR3 is TGTGCTAGTGGTTTGGGGGCTCAGCCCCAGCATTTT. It codes for CASGLGAQPQHF.

The J gene is TRBJ2-1, the V gene TRBV7-2; D possibly corresponds to TRBD2 (7 bases). CDR1 and CDR2 (germline): SGHTA, FQGNSA. The V end lost 2 bases, the J end lost 5 bases, and 16 bases lay between the germline ends. The CDR3 length is 16 residues. CDR3 in amino acids: CASSLMGGGLNNEQFF. The DNA for the CDR3 is TGTGCCAGCAGCTTAATGGGCGGGGGCCTTAACAATGAGCAGTTCTTC.

The chain recombines TRBV5-4 with TRBJ2-3, with D uncertain. V lost 2 bases and J lost 6, with 4 bases in between. This CDR3 region has 11 residues. Germline CDR1 SGHNT, CDR2 YYREEE (reference sequence). The CDR3 nucleotides are TGTGCCAGCAGCTTTGAGGATACGCAGTATTTT. This sequence encodes CASSFEDTQYF.

V is TRBV15 and J is TRBJ2-7; 9 bases are a match to TRBD1. The germline V gene encodes CDR1 LNHNV and CDR2 YYDKDF (reference sequence). The ends lost 1 base at V and 4 bases at J; junction bases unmatched: 8. CDR3 size: 16 residues. The CDR3 here is CATSRGDRVGPYEQYF. For the CDR3, the DNA is TGTGCCACCAGCAGAGGGGACAGGGTGGGACCTTACGAGCAGTACTTC.

The gene calls are TRBV5-6 and TRBJ2-7; 8 nucleotides agree with TRBD2. V shed 2 bases, J shed 10 bases, and the junction held 2 bases outside the gene matches. The CDR3 is 11 residues long. Germline loops: CDR1 SGHDT, CDR2 YYEEEE. CDR3 nucleotide sequence: TGTGCCAGCAGCTTTAGCGGGAATCAGTACTTC. Protein: CASSFSGNQYF. Full variable domain (outside the CDR3, taken from reference TRBV5-6 and TRBJ2-7): DAGVTQSPTHLIKTRGQQVTLRCSPKSGHDTVSWYQQALGQGPQFIFQYYEEEERQRGNFPDRFSGHQFPNYSSELNVNALLLGDSALYLCASSFSGNQYFGPGTRLTVT.